This TCR beta chain was captured by sequencing in a study of cytomegalovirus exposure and HLA in healthy donors. General study results and limits: TRBV6-2, TRBV6-3 and some other V segments were unresolvable in 87-base-pair reads.

Primers for the PCR totalled 60 Vbeta and 13 Jbeta. Profiling relied on immunoSEQ multiplex PCR, and the TCRdb table lists in-frame clones only, not all of them. The table lists around 150,000 clones, around 79% of them singletons. This CDR3 has 12 amino acids. Trimming cost V 6 bases and J 5 bases; bases outside gene matches: 4. Germline V gives CDR1 SNHLY, CDR2 FYNNEI. A remark on this clone: Its target is unknown.

Source material: PBMCs. This clonotype was sampled from a man aged 25-40 years in good health and CMV-seropositive. The rearrangement links TRBV2 to TRBJ2-7; 7 bases line up with TRBD1. CDR3 residues: CASRLQGNEQYF. CDR3 DNA sequence: TGTGCCAGCAGGCTACAGGGGAACGAGCAGTACTTC.